Presented here are 18 T cell receptor beta chains from one specimen sequenced in a study of CD8+CD57+ T cells in acquired aplastic anemia. Flow cytometry had shown expanded CD8+CD57+ cells in the patients chosen for sequencing. Genomic DNA templated the TCR beta VDJ and CDR3 profiling. TCRdb reanalysed the reads using MiXCR and keeps one entry per CDR3 protein. This sample has about 150,000 distinct CDR3 sequences, with 40% to 65% found just once. Sample: sorted CD4+, CD8+, or CD8+CD57+ T cells (not recorded which) from PBMCs. All receptors come from a human donor with aplastic anemia.

This clonotype was seen more than once but under ten times. The chain combines TRBV5-5 with TRBJ1-2; maybe TRBD1 (5 bases). The V end was cut by 4 bases, the J end by 6 bases, with 16 bases between. Germline CDR1 and CDR2: SGHKS and YYEKEE (reference sequence). The CDR3 has 14 residues. CDR3 region: CASSGGPFDDGYTF. Here the CDR3 DNA reads TGTGCCAGCAGCGGGGGACCCTTCGACGATGGCTACACCTTC.

This clonotype was seen a few times. V usage is TRBV29-1 and J usage is TRBJ2-7, with D perhaps given as TRBD1 or TRBD2 (5 bases each). The germline V gene encodes CDR1 SQVTM and CDR2 ANQGSEA. The CDR3 is made up of 13 amino acids. V was clipped by 3 bases and J by 4 bases, with 13 bases between them. The CDR3 DNA reads as TGCAGCGTTGATACCGGGACGGAATACGAGCAGTACTTC. It specifies CSVDTGTEYEQYF.

This clonotype was seen at least ten times. V gene TRBV5-8 combines with J gene TRBJ1-5, with 7 bases fitting TRBD1. The CDR3 spans 16 residues. The V gene end was trimmed by 2 bases and the J gene end by 0 bases; junction bases not matched to a gene: 5. Germline V CDR1 and CDR2: SGHTS, YDEGEE. This chain's CDR3 is CASSFQTGNSNQPQHF. The CDR3, as DNA: TGTGCCAGCAGCTTCCAGACAGGGAATAGCAATCAGCCCCAGCATTTT.

Notes on this clonotype: One base away lies a much larger clone, so this may be a sequencing read error. CDR3 nucleotides: TGTGCCAGCAGCCCGGACAGCAATGAGCGGTTCTTC. It codes for CASSPDSNERFF. This rearrangement joins TRBV11-3 to TRBJ2-1; D perhaps matches TRBD1 (6 bases). Germline CDR1 SGHNT, CDR2 YENEEA. The CDR3 sequence is 12 residues long. Full variable domain (rest looked up from reference TRBV11-3 and TRBJ2-1): EAGVVQSPRYKIIEKKQPVAFWCNPISGHNTLYWYLQNLGQGPELLIRYENEEAVDDSQLPKDRFSAERLKGVDSTLKIQPAELGDSAVYLCASSPDSNERFFGPGTRLTVL.

About this clonotype itself: One junction end does not reproduce the germline sequence, and a read error may be involved. The chain combines TRBV20-1 with TRBJ2-1; D perhaps matches TRBD2 (5 bases). This CDR3 has 15 residues. Germline values: CDR1 DFQATT, CDR2 SNEGSKA (reference sequence). As DNA, the CDR3 is TGCAGCGCTAACCTAGACGGGAACTCCTACAATGAGCAGTTCTTC. Its translation is CSANLDGNSYNEQFF.

This clonotype has more than one count but fewer than ten. The chain recombines TRBV11-2 with TRBJ2-7, with D maybe TRBD1 (6 bases). The CDR3 is 15 amino acids. Germline V gene lookup returns CDR1 SGHAT and CDR2 FQNNGV. The V and J ends lost 1 base and 3 bases respectively, with 13 bases between them. CDR3 coding DNA: TGTGCCAGCAGCTTAGTCGTCGGACAGAACTACGAGCAGTACTTC. Its translation: CASSLVVGQNYEQYF.

The chain employs TRBV12-3 or TRBV12-4 and TRBJ1-2; TRBD1 agrees at 8 bases. CDR3 size: 14 residues. V trimming: 4 bases; J trimming: 8 bases; junction bases outside the gene matches: 9. In DNA, the CDR3 is TGTGCCAGCAGTTCGGACAGGGTGCGGGGAGGCTACACCTTC. This sequence encodes CASSSDRVRGGYTF.

This clonotype was seen more than once but under ten times. The chain recombines TRBV19 with TRBJ2-1; TRBD2 matches at 8 bases. From germline, CDR1 is LNHDA and CDR2 SQIVND (reference sequence). The CDR3 extends over 15 amino acids. Trimming took 2 bases from V and 4 from J; bases not matched to a gene: 4. This CDR3 is CASSISLAVYNEQFF. The CDR3 DNA reads TGTGCCAGTAGTATATCACTAGCGGTTTACAATGAGCAGTTCTTC. Looking up the rest from reference TRBV19 and TRBJ2-1 gives the full variable domain: DGGITQSPKYLFRKEGQNVTLSCEQNLNHDAMYWYRQDPGQGLRLIYYSQIVNDFQKGDIAEGYSVSREKKESFPLTVTSAQKNPTAFYLCASSISLAVYNEQFFGPGTRLTVL.

The genes are TRBV6-5 and TRBJ2-2; perhaps TRBD2 as D (5 bases). The V gene lost 0 bases and the J gene lost 4 bases, with 9 bases spanning the gap. CDR3 length equals 15 residues. Germline V CDR1 and CDR2: MNHEY, SVGAGI. CDR3 sequence: CASSYSAGSTGELFF. CDR3 bases: TGTGCCAGCAGTTACTCGGCGGGTAGCACCGGGGAGCTGTTTTTT.

This clonotype occurred many times. V is TRBV6-6 and J is TRBJ2-1, with TRBD2 matching 9 bases. The germline V gene encodes CDR1 MNHNY and CDR2 SVGAGI (reference sequence). V gave up 6 bases and J gave up 8 bases; unmatched junction bases: 5. This CDR3 contains 13 residues. The CDR3: CASRPRLADEQFF. The CDR3 DNA reads as TGTGCCAGCAGACCAAGACTAGCGGATGAGCAGTTCTTC.

The CDR3 loop is CASGAYEQFF. The CDR3 DNA reads as TGTGCTAGTGGTGCATATGAGCAGTTCTTC. The V call is TRBV12-5, the J call TRBJ2-1; D remains ambiguous. Germline-derived CDR1 and CDR2 are LGHNT and FRNRAP. The V end was cut by 5 bases, the J end by 8 bases, with 4 bases between. CDR3 length: 10 amino acids.

CDR3 residues: CATSSPNYPRGSYGYTF. Written as DNA, the CDR3 is TGTGCCACCAGCAGTCCCAATTATCCCCGGGGGAGCTATGGCTACACCTTC. The chain uses TRBV15 and TRBJ1-2; possibly TRBD1 for D (5 bases). CDR1 and CDR2 from the germline V gene are LNHNV and YYDKDF (reference sequence). CDR3 size: 17 residues. V lost 3 bases and J 4 bases, leaving 21 bases between the germline ends.

The chain joins TRBV4-2 to TRBJ1-5; 8 positions match TRBD1. Germline V CDR1 and CDR2: LGHNA, YNFKEQ. Germline trimming cut 1 base from V and 1 base from J; bases unmatched to any gene: 0. CDR3 size: 15 residues. The CDR3 loop is CASSQGQGSNQPQHF. DNA of the CDR3: TGTGCCAGCAGCCAAGGACAGGGGAGCAATCAGCCCCAGCATTTT.

The chain carries TRBV19 and TRBJ1-2; D unclear. Germline values: CDR1 LNHDA, CDR2 SQIVND (reference sequence). The V gene lost 10 bases and the J gene lost 3 bases, with 15 bases spanning the gap. The CDR3 runs 13 residues. The CDR3 DNA reads as TGTGCCACCTTCAGTATTTGGGACTATGGCTACACCTTC. Protein product: CATFSIWDYGYTF.

This clonotype has ten or more counts. This sequence joins TRBV9 and TRBJ2-1; either TRBD1 or TRBD2 may supply D (5 bases each). CDR1 is SGDLS, CDR2 YYNGEE, per germline. This CDR3 spans 14 amino acids. The V end lost 3 bases, the J end lost 7 bases, and 14 bases lay between the germline ends. CDR3 nucleotide sequence: TGTGCCAGCAGCGGGCCAGGGACCCCAAATGAGCAGTTCTTC. Residues: CASSGPGTPNEQFF.

This clonotype was picked up many times. This chain's CDR3 is CASRATDAPSNYGYTF. CDR3 sequence (DNA): TGTGCCAGCAGGGCAACTGACGCCCCCTCTAACTATGGCTACACCTTC. The chain joins TRBV12-3 or TRBV12-4 to TRBJ1-2; D not certain. V was trimmed by 6 bases and J by 0 bases, leaving 17 bases between them. The CDR3 is made up of 16 amino acids.

The chain employs TRBV20-1 and TRBJ1-6; maybe TRBD1 (5 bases). The CDR3 loop spans 16 amino acids. Trimming took off 1 base at V and 4 bases at J, with 14 bases between the two ends. Germline CDR1 DFQATT, CDR2 SNEGSKA (reference sequence). As DNA, the CDR3 is TGCAGTGCTAGAGGGGTAGGGGTGGGGTATAATTCACCCCTCCACTTT. Encoded protein: CSARGVGVGYNSPLHF.

V gene TRBV20-1 combines with J gene TRBJ2-3; possibly TRBD2 for D (6 bases). V was trimmed by 1 base and J by 6 bases, leaving 11 bases between them. This CDR3 is 13 amino acids long. The germline gives CDR1 DFQATT, CDR2 SNEGSKA (reference sequence). CDR3 loop: CSARGGVPDTQYF. Here the CDR3 DNA reads TGCAGTGCTAGAGGGGGGGTTCCGGATACGCAGTATTTT.